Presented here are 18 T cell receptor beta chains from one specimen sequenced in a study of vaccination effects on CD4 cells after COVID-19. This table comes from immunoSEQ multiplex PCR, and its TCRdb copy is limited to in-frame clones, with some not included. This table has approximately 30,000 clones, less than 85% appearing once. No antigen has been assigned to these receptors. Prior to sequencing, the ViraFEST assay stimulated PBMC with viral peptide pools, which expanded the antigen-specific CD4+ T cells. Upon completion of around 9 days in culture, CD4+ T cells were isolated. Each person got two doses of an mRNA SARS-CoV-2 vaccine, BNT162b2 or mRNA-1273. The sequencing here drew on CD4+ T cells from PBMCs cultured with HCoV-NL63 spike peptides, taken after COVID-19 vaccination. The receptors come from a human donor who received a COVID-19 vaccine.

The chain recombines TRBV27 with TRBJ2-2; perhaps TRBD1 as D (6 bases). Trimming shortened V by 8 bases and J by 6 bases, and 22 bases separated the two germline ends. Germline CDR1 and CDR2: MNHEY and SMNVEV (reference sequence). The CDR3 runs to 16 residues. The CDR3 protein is CASSTTGPPGPGELFF. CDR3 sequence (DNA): TGTGCCAGCTCAACTACAGGGCCCCCTGGCCCCGGGGAGCTGTTTTTT.

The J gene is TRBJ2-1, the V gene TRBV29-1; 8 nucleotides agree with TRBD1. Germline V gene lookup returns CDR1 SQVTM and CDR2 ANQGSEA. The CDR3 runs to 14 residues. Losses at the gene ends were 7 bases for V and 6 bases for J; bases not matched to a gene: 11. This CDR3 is CSALDREKGNEQFF. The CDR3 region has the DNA TGCAGCGCCCTGGACAGGGAAAAGGGCAATGAGCAGTTCTTC.

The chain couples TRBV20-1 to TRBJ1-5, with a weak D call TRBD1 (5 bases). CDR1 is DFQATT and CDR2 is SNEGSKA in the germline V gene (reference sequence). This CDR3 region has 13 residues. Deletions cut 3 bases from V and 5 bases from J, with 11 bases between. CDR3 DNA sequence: TGCAGTGCTAGTACGGGGGATTATCAGCCCCAGCATTTT. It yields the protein CSASTGDYQPQHF.

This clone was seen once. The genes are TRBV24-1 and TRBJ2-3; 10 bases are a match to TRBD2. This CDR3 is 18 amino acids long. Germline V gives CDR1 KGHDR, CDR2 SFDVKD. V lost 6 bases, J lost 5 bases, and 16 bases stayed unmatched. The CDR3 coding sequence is TGTGCCACCAGTCCGTCCAGCGGGAGGGCCGGGCAGCAAGATACGCAGTATTTT. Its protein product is CATSPSSGRAGQQDTQYF.

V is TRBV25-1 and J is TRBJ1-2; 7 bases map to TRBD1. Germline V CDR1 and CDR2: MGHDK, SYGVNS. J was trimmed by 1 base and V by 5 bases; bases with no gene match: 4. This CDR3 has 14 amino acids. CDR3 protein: CASSLDRSNYGYTF. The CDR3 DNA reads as TGTGCCAGCAGTCTGGACAGGAGTAACTATGGCTACACCTTC.

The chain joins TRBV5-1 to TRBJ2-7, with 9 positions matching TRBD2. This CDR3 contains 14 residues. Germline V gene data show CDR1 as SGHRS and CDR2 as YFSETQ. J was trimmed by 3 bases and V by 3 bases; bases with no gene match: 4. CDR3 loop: CASSSLAGHYEQYF. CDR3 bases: TGCGCCAGCAGCTCTCTAGCGGGACACTACGAGCAGTACTTC.

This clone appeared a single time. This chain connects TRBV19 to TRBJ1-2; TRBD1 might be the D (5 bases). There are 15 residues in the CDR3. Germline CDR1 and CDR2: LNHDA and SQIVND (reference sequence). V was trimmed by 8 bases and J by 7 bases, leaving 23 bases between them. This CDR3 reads CASYTGTYRIGGYTF. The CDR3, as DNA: TGTGCCAGTTACACCGGGACCTATAGAATTGGTGGCTACACCTTC.

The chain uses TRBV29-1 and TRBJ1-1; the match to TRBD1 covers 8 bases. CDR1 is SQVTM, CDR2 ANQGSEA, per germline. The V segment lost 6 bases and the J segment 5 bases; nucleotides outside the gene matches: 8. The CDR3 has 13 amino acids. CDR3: CSVGQGDTTEAFF. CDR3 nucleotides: TGCAGCGTCGGACAGGGCGATACTACTGAAGCTTTCTTT.

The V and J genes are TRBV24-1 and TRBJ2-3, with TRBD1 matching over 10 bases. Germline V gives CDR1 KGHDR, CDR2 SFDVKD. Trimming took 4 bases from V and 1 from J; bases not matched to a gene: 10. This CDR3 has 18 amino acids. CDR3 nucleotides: TGTGCCACCAGTGACCGGACAGGGGGAACTCCTCGCACAGATACGCAGTATTTT. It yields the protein CATSDRTGGTPRTDTQYF.

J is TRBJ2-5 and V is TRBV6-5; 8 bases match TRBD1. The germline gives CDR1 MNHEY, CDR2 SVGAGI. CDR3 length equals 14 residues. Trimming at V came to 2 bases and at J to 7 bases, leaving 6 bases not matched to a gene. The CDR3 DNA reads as TGTGCCAGCAGTTACCGATTACAGGGGGGGACCCAGTACTTC. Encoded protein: CASSYRLQGGTQYF.

The CDR3 coding sequence is TGTGCCAGTAGTACCTTGTACTGGGAGATTCAGTACTTC. It codes for CASSTLYWEIQYF. This chain joins TRBV19 and TRBJ2-4, with D maybe TRBD2 (5 bases). V lost 4 bases and J 10 bases, leaving 14 bases between the germline ends. CDR1 is LNHDA, CDR2 SQIVND, per germline (reference sequence). The CDR3 sequence is 13 residues long.

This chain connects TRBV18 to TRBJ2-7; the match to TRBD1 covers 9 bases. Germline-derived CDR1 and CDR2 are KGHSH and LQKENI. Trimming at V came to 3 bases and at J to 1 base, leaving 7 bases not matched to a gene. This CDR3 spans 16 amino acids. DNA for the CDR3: TGTGCCAGCTCACCTGGCCGGGACAGGGTTTCCTACGAGCAGTACTTC. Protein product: CASSPGRDRVSYEQYF. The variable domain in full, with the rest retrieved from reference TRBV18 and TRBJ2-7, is NAGVMQNPRHLVRRRGQEARLRCSPMKGHSHVYWYRQLPEEGLKFMVYLQKENIIDESGMPKERFSAEFPKEGPSILRIQQVVRGDSAAYFCASSPGRDRVSYEQYFGPGTRLTVT.

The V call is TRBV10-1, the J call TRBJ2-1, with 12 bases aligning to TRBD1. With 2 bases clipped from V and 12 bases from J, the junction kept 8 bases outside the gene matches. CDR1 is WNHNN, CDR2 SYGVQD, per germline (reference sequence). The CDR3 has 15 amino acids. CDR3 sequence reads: CASSEGGGQGARQFF. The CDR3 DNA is TGCGCCAGCAGTGAGGGGGGGGGACAGGGGGCCAGGCAGTTCTTC.

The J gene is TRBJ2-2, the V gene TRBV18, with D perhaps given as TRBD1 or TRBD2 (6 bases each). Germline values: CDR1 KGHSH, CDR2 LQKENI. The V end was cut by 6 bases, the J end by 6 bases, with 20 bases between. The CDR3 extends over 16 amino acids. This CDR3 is CASSPVGGGTAGELFF. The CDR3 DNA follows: TGTGCCAGCTCCCCAGTAGGAGGGGGTACCGCCGGGGAGCTGTTTTTT.

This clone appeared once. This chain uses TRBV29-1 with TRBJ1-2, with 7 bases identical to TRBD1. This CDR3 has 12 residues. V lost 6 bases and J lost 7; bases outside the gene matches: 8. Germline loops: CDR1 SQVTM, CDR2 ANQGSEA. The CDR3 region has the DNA TGCAGCGTGACAGGGAAGGAAGCTGGCTACACCTTC. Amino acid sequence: CSVTGKEAGYTF.

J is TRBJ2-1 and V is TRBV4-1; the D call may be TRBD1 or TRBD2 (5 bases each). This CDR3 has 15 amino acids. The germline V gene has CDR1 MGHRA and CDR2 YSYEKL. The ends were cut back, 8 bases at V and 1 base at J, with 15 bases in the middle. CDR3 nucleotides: TGCGCCAGCCGCCGGATCGGGGCATCCTACAATGAGCAGTTCTTC. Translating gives CASRRIGASYNEQFF.

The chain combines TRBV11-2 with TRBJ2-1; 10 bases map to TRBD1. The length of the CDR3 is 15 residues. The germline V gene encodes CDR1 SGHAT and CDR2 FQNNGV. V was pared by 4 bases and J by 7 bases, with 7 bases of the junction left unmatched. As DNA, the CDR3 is TGTGCCAGCAGCTCGCGACAGGGGGCGCGTAATGAGCAGTTCTTC. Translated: CASSSRQGARNEQFF.

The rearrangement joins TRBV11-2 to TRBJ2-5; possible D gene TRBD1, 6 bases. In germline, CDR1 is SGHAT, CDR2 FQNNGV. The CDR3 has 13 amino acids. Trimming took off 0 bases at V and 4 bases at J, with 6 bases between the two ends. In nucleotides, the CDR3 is TGTGCCAGCAGCTTAGACAGGGGAGAGACCCAGTACTTC. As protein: CASSLDRGETQYF.